This T cell receptor beta chain stems from a study of blood T cells in healthy people across ages. Overall study results and limits: PBMCs went unsorted, and a conclusive naive versus antigen-experienced comparison was therefore prevented.

Primers used in a second PCR of about 7 to 12 cycles were a sample-barcoded 5' primer and a J-beta primer mix. TCRdb redid the calling of the 5' RACE reads with MiXCR, one entry per CDR3 protein. This table has approximately 960,000 distinct CDR3 sequences, 25% to 35% appearing once. This clonotype was observed at least ten times. What it binds is unknown. This sample also appeared in a second study, on T cells of mothers and their children.

This sequence originates from a woman in her thirties or forties in good health. Specimen: blood.

As DNA, the CDR3 is TGTGCCAGCAGTAAAGGGGGACAGGGCAGCAGCTACACCTTC. Its translation: CASSKGGQGSSYTF. V gene TRBV6-6 combines with J gene TRBJ1-2; the match to TRBD1 covers 9 bases. Germline V gives CDR1 MNHNY, CDR2 SVGAGI (reference sequence). This CDR3 contains 14 residues. V gave up 5 bases and J gave up 9 bases; unmatched junction bases: 10.